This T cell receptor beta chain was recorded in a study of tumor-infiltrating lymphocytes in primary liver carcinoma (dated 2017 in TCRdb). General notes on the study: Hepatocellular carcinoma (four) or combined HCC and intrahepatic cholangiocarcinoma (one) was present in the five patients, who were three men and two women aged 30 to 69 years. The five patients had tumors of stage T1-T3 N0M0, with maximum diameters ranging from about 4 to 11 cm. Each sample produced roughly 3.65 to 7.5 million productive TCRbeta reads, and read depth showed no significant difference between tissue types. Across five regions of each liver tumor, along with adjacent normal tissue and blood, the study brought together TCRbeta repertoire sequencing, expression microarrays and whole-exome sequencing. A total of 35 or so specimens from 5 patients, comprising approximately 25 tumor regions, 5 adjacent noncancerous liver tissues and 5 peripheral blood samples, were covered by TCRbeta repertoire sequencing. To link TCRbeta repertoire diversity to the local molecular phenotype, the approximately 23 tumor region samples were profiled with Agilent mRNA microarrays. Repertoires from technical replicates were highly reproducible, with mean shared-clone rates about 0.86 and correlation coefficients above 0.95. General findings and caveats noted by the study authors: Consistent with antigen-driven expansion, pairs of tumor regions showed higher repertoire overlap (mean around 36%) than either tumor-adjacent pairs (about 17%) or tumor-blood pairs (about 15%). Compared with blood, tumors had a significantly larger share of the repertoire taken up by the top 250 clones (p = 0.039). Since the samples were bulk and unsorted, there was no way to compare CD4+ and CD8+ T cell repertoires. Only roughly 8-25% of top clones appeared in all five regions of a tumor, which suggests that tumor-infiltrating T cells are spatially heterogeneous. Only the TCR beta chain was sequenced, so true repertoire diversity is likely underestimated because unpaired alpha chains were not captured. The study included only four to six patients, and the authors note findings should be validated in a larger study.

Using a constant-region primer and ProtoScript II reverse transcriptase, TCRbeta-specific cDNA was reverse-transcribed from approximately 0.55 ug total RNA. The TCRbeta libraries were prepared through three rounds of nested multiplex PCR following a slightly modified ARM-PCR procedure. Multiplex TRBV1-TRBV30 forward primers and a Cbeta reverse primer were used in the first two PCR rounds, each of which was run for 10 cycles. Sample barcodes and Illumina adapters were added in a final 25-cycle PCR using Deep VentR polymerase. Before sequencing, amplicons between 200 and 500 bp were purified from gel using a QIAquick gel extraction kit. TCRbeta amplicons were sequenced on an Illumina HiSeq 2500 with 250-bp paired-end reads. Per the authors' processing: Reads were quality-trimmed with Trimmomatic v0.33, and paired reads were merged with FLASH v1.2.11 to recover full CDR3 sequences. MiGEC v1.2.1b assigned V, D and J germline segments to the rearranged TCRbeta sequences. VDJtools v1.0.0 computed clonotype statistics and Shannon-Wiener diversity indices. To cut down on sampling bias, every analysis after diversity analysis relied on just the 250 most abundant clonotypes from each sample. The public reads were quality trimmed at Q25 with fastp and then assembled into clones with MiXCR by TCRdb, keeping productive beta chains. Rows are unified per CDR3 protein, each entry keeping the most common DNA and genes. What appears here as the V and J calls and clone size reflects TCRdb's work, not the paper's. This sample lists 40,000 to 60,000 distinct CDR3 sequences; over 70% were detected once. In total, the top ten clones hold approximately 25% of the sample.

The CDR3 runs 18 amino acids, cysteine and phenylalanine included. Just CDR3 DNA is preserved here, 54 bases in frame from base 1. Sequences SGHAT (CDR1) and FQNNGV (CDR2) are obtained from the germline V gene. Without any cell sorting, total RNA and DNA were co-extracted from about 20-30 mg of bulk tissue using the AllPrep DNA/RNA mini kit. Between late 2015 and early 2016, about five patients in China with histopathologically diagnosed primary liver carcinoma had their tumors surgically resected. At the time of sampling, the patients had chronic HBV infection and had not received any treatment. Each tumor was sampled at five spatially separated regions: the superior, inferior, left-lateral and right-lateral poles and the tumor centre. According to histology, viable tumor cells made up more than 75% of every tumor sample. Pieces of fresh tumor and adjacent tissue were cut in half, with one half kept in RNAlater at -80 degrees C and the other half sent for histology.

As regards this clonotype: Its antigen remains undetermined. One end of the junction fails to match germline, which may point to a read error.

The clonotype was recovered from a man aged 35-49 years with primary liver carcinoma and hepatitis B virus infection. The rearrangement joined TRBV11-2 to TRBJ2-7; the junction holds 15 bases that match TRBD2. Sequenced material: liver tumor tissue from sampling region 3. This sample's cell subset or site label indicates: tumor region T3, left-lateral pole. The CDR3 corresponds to CASSLSVGLAGGGYGQYF. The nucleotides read TGTGCAAGCAGCTTATCCGTTGGACTAGCGGGAGGGGGGTATGGGCAGTACTTC.